Presented here are 10 T cell receptor beta chains from one specimen sequenced in a study of cytomegalovirus exposure and HLA in healthy donors. 60 Vbeta and 13 Jbeta primers were used in PCR. Using immunoSEQ multiplex PCR, the repertoire was profiled, and TCRdb retains in-frame clones only, with some absent. The table lists about 100,000 clones, around 74% of them singletons, with about 6.6% in the top ten. The sample taken for sequencing was PBMCs. The receptors were gathered from a man aged 35 to 55 in good health and CMV-seropositive.

This chain links TRBV5-4 with TRBJ1-3, with D unresolved. Germline CDR1 is SGHNT and CDR2 is YYREEE (reference sequence). Trimming removed 4 bases at V and 0 bases at J, with 11 bases between. This CDR3 comprises 15 residues. The CDR3: CASSLTAPSGNTIYF. The DNA of the CDR3 is TGTGCCAGCAGCCTCACAGCCCCCTCTGGAAACACCATATATTTT.

This chain connects TRBV5-6 to TRBJ2-7, with 9 bases lining up with TRBD2. Germline V gene data show CDR1 as SGHDT and CDR2 as YYEEEE. This CDR3 is 15 amino acids long. V shed 0 bases, J shed 3 bases, and the junction held 4 bases outside the gene matches. For the CDR3, the DNA is TGTGCCAGCAGCTTGGTGGCGGGAGGGCTCTACGAGCAGTACTTC. Its translation is CASSLVAGGLYEQYF.

This clone was observed a handful of times. V usage is TRBV7-9 and J usage is TRBJ2-7; 9 bases agree with TRBD2. V was pared by 6 bases and J by 3 bases, with 6 bases of the junction left unmatched. Per germline, CDR1 SEHNR and CDR2 FQNEAQ (reference sequence). The CDR3 is made up of 14 amino acids. The CDR3, as DNA: TGTGCCAGCAGTCGAGGTAGCGGGAGCTACGAGCAGTACTTC. Its translation: CASSRGSGSYEQYF.

This clone was detected once. J is TRBJ1-2 and V is TRBV2; the D gene is possibly TRBD1 (5 bases). The length of the CDR3 is 13 residues. V was trimmed by 2 bases and J by 8 bases, leaving 12 bases between them. Germline values: CDR1 SNHLY, CDR2 FYNNEI. The CDR3 nucleotides are TGTGCCAGCAGTGAACAGGGAATTGAGGGCTACACCTTC. Amino acids: CASSEQGIEGYTF.

The chain links TRBV18 to TRBJ2-3, with TRBD1 matching over 11 bases. Losses at the gene ends were 2 bases for V and 4 bases for J; bases not matched to a gene: 2. CDR1 KGHSH and CDR2 LQKENI come from the germline V gene. The length of the CDR3 is 15 residues. Here the CDR3 reads CASSPRDRGSDTQYF. The CDR3 DNA is TGTGCCAGCTCACCAAGGGACAGGGGGTCAGATACGCAGTATTTT.

The chain joins TRBV19 to TRBJ1-2, with D possibly being TRBD1 (5 bases). The CDR3 is 13 residues long. From germline, CDR1 is LNHDA and CDR2 SQIVND (reference sequence). Trimming cost V 2 bases and J 8 bases, with 12 bases left between them. CDR3 sequence reads: CASSIFRQGGYTF. In DNA form, the CDR3 reads TGTGCCAGTAGTATATTCCGGCAGGGCGGCTACACCTTC.

The chain joins TRBV7-8 to TRBJ1-6, with 7 positions matching TRBD1. The CDR3 loop spans 15 amino acids. CDR1 and CDR2 (germline): SGHVS, FQNEAQ. J lost 7 bases, V lost 5 bases, and 8 bases had no gene match. CDR3 in amino acids: CASSLSIQGNSPLHF. CDR3 DNA: TGTGCCAGCAGCCTATCGATACAGGGGAATTCACCCCTCCACTTT.

Comment on this clone: A junction end diverges from the germline sequence, so it may reflect a read error. This CDR3 is CASSLAGAPTDTQYF. CDR3 sequence (DNA): TGTGCCAGCAGCCTAGCGGGGGCCCCCACAGATACGCAGTATTTT. The chain carries TRBV7-6 and TRBJ2-3, with 10 bases matching TRBD2. Looked up from germline, CDR1 is SGHVS and CDR2 is FNYEAQ. This CDR3 has 15 residues.

The V gene is TRBV11-2, the J gene TRBJ2-7, with TRBD2 identical over 10 bases. Germline lookup yields CDR1 SGHAT and CDR2 FQNNGV. The CDR3 has 14 amino acids. The V and J ends lost 6 bases and 2 bases, in that order; junction bases with no gene match: 4. Here the CDR3 DNA reads TGTGCCAGCAGAACTAGCGGGATTACCTACGAGCAGTACTTC. This codes for CASRTSGITYEQYF.

This chain uses TRBV19 with TRBJ2-7, with 7 bases that match TRBD2. Germline CDR1 is LNHDA and CDR2 is SQIVND (reference sequence). CDR3 length: 15 amino acids. The J segment lost 4 bases and the V segment lost 6 bases, leaving 12 bases of the junction unmatched. The CDR3 coding sequence is TGTGCCAGTAGCTTAGGTAGCGGGCCAACTTACGAGCAGTACTTC. This translates into CASSLGSGPTYEQYF.